A single sample gave rise to the 5 T cell receptor beta chains below, sequenced in a study of regulatory T cells in long-lasting Graves disease. The time point: persistent/refractory GD, antithyroid drugs over 5 years with positive TRAb. The TCR library was prepared using RNA isolated from PBMCs. For TCR beta, libraries came from iRepertoire HTBI primers and Arm-PCR of CDR3 regions. TCRdb passed the multiplex PCR reads through MiXCR, listing each CDR3 protein once. The sample lists about 430,000 distinct CDR3 sequences; 21% were seen once. The sample here was peripheral blood mononuclear cells (PBMCs), taken when the disease was refractory, from a patient treated with antithyroid drugs. These receptor sequences come from a female donor with Graves disease.

On this clonotype itself: One base away lies a much larger clone, so this may be a sequencing read error. V is TRBV3-1 and J is TRBJ2-5; 13 bases fit TRBD2. In germline, CDR1 is LGHDT, CDR2 YNNKEL (reference sequence). With 1 base clipped from V and 6 bases from J, the junction kept 2 bases outside the gene matches. The CDR3 contains 15 residues. The CDR3 DNA follows: TGTGCCAGCAGCCAAGGACTAGCGGGAGGCCAGACCCAGTACTTC. Translated, it gives CASSQGLAGGQTQYF.

This clonotype showed up just a few times. The chain employs TRBV15 and TRBJ2-7; TRBD1 is a possible D gene (6 bases). Trimming left V 7 bases short and J 5 bases short, with 21 bases between. This CDR3 has 15 amino acids. Germline CDR1 and CDR2: LNHNV and YYDKDF (reference sequence). The chain's CDR3 is CATNIYPGTYHEQYF. The CDR3 DNA reads as TGTGCCACCAACATATACCCGGGGACATATCACGAGCAGTACTTC. The whole variable domain, remainder taken from reference TRBV15 and TRBJ2-7, is DAMVIQNPRYQVTQFGKPVTLSCSQTLNHNVMYWYQQKSSQAPKLLFHYYDKDFNNEADTPDNFQSRRPNTSFCFLDIRSPGLGDTAMYLCATNIYPGTYHEQYFGPGTRLTVT.

This clonotype was observed a handful of times. This rearrangement joins TRBV4-1 to TRBJ1-2; 10 bases agree with TRBD1. This CDR3 spans 15 amino acids. The trim removed 4 bases at V and 13 bases at J, leaving 15 bases unmatched. Germline assignment: CDR1 MGHRA and CDR2 YSYEKL. CDR3 in DNA: TGCGCCAGCAGCCGTCCGGGGACAGGGGCGCAGTGGGTCACCTTC. Its translation is CASSRPGTGAQWVTF.

At least ten counts were recorded for this clonotype. The chain combines TRBV30 with TRBJ1-4; no clear D gene. With 0 bases removed from V and 6 bases from J, the gap between germline ends came to 8 bases. The CDR3 is made up of 13 amino acids. Germline CDR1 and CDR2: GTSNPN and SVGIG (reference sequence). CDR3 coding DNA: TGTGCCTGGAGTGTACGTGCGGATGAAAAACTGTTTTTT. This codes for CAWSVRADEKLFF.

This rearrangement joins TRBV2 to TRBJ2-3, with 7 bases fitting TRBD2. Trimming took 5 bases from V and 5 from J; bases not matched to a gene: 7. Germline V gives CDR1 SNHLY, CDR2 FYNNEI. The CDR3 has 14 residues. The CDR3 is CASSTTSYRDTQYF. Written as DNA, the CDR3 is TGTGCCAGCAGTACGACTAGCTATCGAGATACGCAGTATTTT.